These T cell receptor beta chains were read from a single sample in a study of blood T cell repertoires in COVID-19. Libraries were prepared by immunoSEQ multiplex PCR; TCRdb keeps only in-frame clonotypes and omits some of them. The repertoire includes 150,000 to 200,000 clones, 65% to 85% of them detected once, and about an eighth sits in the top ten. Sample: PBMCs or T cells enriched from blood (not recorded which). Receptors were obtained from a woman aged 55-70 years who had recovered from COVID-19. Both conserved end residues are part of each CDR3. The D gene is left open where the match is weak. Clone size, where shown, is once, few, many, or a class for clones that have expanded.

d_call | j_call | v_call | clone_size | cdr3_aa | cdr3_nt
- | TRBJ1-1 | TRBV5-1 | - | CASSPGGRLMNTEAFF | TGCGCCAGCAGCCCCGGGGGACGTCTGATGAACACTGAAGCTTTCTTT
TRBD1 | TRBJ1-1 | TRBV9 | - | CASSVGQGGITEAFF | TGTGCCAGCAGCGTGGGACAGGGGGGAATCACTGAAGCTTTCTTT
TRBD2 | TRBJ2-7 | TRBV4-2 | - | CASSQLLAGGLHYEQYF | TGTGCCAGCAGCCAACTCCTAGCGGGGGGGCTTCACTACGAGCAGTACTTC
- | TRBJ1-1 | TRBV7-3 | few | CASSLMEYTEAFF | TGTGCCAGCAGCTTAATGGAGTACACTGAAGCTTTCTTT
TRBD2 | TRBJ2-1 | TRBV3-1/TRBV3-2 | - | CASSRLAGMYNEQFF | TGTGCCAGCAGTCGACTAGCGGGGATGTACAATGAGCAGTTCTTC
- | TRBJ2-7 | TRBV7-2 | - | CASSLRLGEQYF | TGTGCCAGCAGCTTGAGGCTCGGGGAGCAGTACTTC
- | TRBJ2-3 | TRBV6-5 | few | CASSPGGVGTQYF | TGTGCCAGCAGCCCGGGGGGCGTGGGTACGCAGTATTTT
TRBD2 | TRBJ2-7 | TRBV5-1 | - | CASSLAPGGPGEQYF | TGCGCCAGCAGCTTGGCACCGGGAGGGCCGGGCGAGCAGTACTTC
- | TRBJ1-4 | TRBV25-1 | - | CASSDRRLITTNEKLFF | TGTGCCAGCAGTGACAGAAGATTGATCACAACTAATGAAAAACTGTTTTTT
TRBD2 | TRBJ2-7 | TRBV6-5 | - | CASCEREGREQYF | TGTGCCAGCTGCGAGCGGGAGGGCCGCGAGCAGTACTTC
TRBD2 | TRBJ2-7 | TRBV4-1 | once | CASSQGGTSGSGYEQYF | TGCGCCAGCAGCCAAGGGGGGACTAGCGGGAGTGGATACGAGCAGTACTTC
- | TRBJ2-2 | TRBV7-9 | - | CASSSRGTATTGELFF | TGTGCCAGCAGTAGCCGCGGGACAGCAACAACCGGGGAGCTGTTTTTT
- | TRBJ2-6 | TRBV5-1 | - | CASTLGSTGANVLTF | TGCGCCAGCACTTTGGGCTCCACCGGGGCCAACGTCCTGACTTTC
TRBD2 | TRBJ2-7 | TRBV7-6 | - | CASSPTSGGTYEQYF | TGTGCCAGCAGCCCGACTAGCGGGGGTACCTACGAGCAGTACTTC
- | TRBJ2-4 | TRBV27 | - | CASSSDLAKNIQYF | TGTGCCAGCAGTTCGGACTTAGCCAAAAACATTCAGTACTTC
- | TRBJ1-2 | TRBV28 | - | CASSFRGADYGYTF | TGTGCCAGCAGTTTTCGTGGGGCGGACTATGGCTACACCTTC
- | TRBJ2-7 | TRBV7-6 | - | CASSLAAGGGGPSWYEQYF | TGTGCCAGCAGCTTAGCGGCCGGGGGCGGGGGCCCTTCATGGTACGAGCAGTACTTC
- | TRBJ1-2 | TRBV30 | - | CAWSVKVAGNYGYTF | TGTGCCTGGAGTGTAAAGGTCGCAGGGAACTATGGCTACACCTTC
TRBD1 | TRBJ1-6 | TRBV11-2 | - | CASRTGQGTNNSPLHF | TGTGCCAGCAGGACGGGACAGGGCACCAATAATTCACCCCTCCACTTT
TRBD1 | TRBJ1-5 | TRBV29-1 | - | CSVEETGAGQPQHF | TGCAGCGTTGAAGAAACAGGGGCGGGACAGCCCCAGCATTTT
- | TRBJ2-1 | TRBV18 | - | CASSGAQRGYNEQFF | TGTGCCAGCTCGGGGGCCCAAAGGGGATACAATGAGCAGTTCTTC
- | TRBJ2-1 | TRBV5-1 | - | CASSLGLRGPPNEQFF | TGCGCCAGCAGCTTGGGTTTGCGGGGGCCTCCCAATGAGCAGTTCTTC
- | TRBJ2-2 | TRBV27 | - | CASSQTIAGTGELFF | TGTGCCAGCAGCCAAACAATCGCGGGGACCGGGGAGCTGTTTTTT
TRBD2 | TRBJ2-1 | TRBV29-1 | - | CSVDSLAGDNEQFF | TGCAGCGTTGACTCACTAGCGGGGGATAATGAGCAGTTCTTC
TRBD2 | TRBJ2-1 | TRBV24-1 | - | CATQGTNNEQFF | TGTGCCACCCAAGGGACTAACAATGAGCAGTTCTTC
- | TRBJ1-5 | TRBV12-5 | - | CASGLGGDSNQPQHF | TGTGCTAGTGGTTTAGGGGGGGATAGCAATCAGCCCCAGCATTTT
- | TRBJ1-1 | TRBV19 | once | CASSTGLWAEAFF | TGTGCCAGTAGTACGGGTCTCTGGGCTGAAGCTTTCTTT
- | TRBJ1-4 | TRBV7-3 | - | CASSPNGGTNEKLFF | TGTGCCAGCAGCCCCAACGGGGGGACTAATGAAAAACTGTTTTTT
- | TRBJ1-4 | TRBV5-1 | - | CASSLDSPNEKLFF | TGCGCCAGCAGCCTAGACAGCCCTAATGAAAAACTGTTTTTT
TRBD2 | TRBJ2-7 | TRBV5-1 | few | CASSWTSGSSYEQYF | TGCGCCAGCAGCTGGACTAGCGGGAGCTCCTACGAGCAGTACTTC